A selection of T cell receptor beta chains follows, all from one sample in a study of blood T cell repertoires in COVID-19. Only in-frame clones appear in the TCRdb table, and some are missing; sequencing was by immunoSEQ multiplex PCR. The sample includes tens of thousands of clones, roughly nine tenths of them seen just once. The sequenced material came from peripheral blood. These TCRs come from a man between 60 and 75 years old with acute or convalescent COVID-19. The CDR3 runs from the conserved cysteine through the conserved F or W. The D gene is left open where the match is weak.

v_call: TRBV7-6
d_call: -
cdr3_aa: CASSPILGREDTGELFF

v_call: TRBV5-1
d_call: -
cdr3_aa: CASSLGATVDTIYF

v_call: TRBV6-5
d_call: -
cdr3_aa: CASSSGTSNTEAFF

v_call: TRBV27
d_call: TRBD1
cdr3_aa: CASSQGTAREKLFF

v_call: TRBV5-1
d_call: TRBD1
cdr3_aa: CASSWSGTGGEKLFF

v_call: TRBV5-4
d_call: -
cdr3_aa: CASSPGGGKLFF

v_call: TRBV27
d_call: -
cdr3_aa: CASSLSAGKQETQYF

v_call: TRBV9
d_call: -
cdr3_aa: CASSVDPVTGELFF

v_call: TRBV3-1/TRBV3-2
d_call: -
cdr3_aa: CASSQPDGRDGYTF

v_call: TRBV9
d_call: -
cdr3_aa: CASSPQRQLYSGNTIYF

v_call: TRBV24-1
d_call: TRBD1
cdr3_aa: CATSDSDRALYEQYF

v_call: TRBV2
d_call: TRBD1
cdr3_aa: CASRVGTVSYEQYF

v_call: TRBV6-4
d_call: -
cdr3_aa: CASSAEANTEAFF

v_call: TRBV7-8
d_call: -
cdr3_aa: CASSSTGTAYEQYF

v_call: TRBV12-3/TRBV12-4
d_call: -
cdr3_aa: CASSLAGDTEAFF

v_call: TRBV6-5
d_call: TRBD2
cdr3_aa: CASSYSRGEGYEQYF